The rows below give T cell receptor beta chains drawn from one sample of a study of metastatic and nonmetastatic thyroid tumors. MiXCR reprocessed the PCR reads for TCRdb. The profile shows 60,000 to 85,000 clones, less than 20% of them singletons. Sequencing input: blood. The receptors here all came from a female donor with papillary thyroid cancer or a benign thyroid nodule (not recorded which). Some clones in this sample may be carry-over from other donors' samples. CDR3s include the opening cysteine and the closing phenylalanine or tryptophan. D genes are given only for firm matches. Clone size is given for some rows only: seen once, a few or many times, or a class if the clone is expanded.

TRBJ1-5,18,NA,NA,TRBV4-1,TGCGCCAGCAGCCAAGAGGACAGCAGGGCTTTACCGAGTCAGCCCCAGCATTTT,CASSQEDSRALPSQPQHF
TRBJ2-3,13,NA,NA,TRBV10-3,TGTGCCATCAGGGACCAGGGCACAGATACGCAGTATTTT,CAIRDQGTDTQYF
TRBJ1-2,15,NA,NA,TRBV7-6,TGTGCCAGCAGCCCCCAGTCAGGGAATTTCTATGGCTACACCTTC,CASSPQSGNFYGYTF
TRBJ2-3,19,TRBD2,many,TRBV12-3/TRBV12-4,TGTGCCAGCAGTTTAGCGATGTTTACTAGCGGGAGGGCTTCCGATACGCAGTATTTT,CASSLAMFTSGRASDTQYF
TRBJ2-3,16,TRBD1,few,TRBV18,TGTGCCAGCTCCCAGGGACAGGGAGGGCTGGCAGATACGCAGTATTTT,CASSQGQGGLADTQYF
TRBJ2-7,14,NA,many,TRBV3-1,TGTGCCAGCAGCCGGCAGGGGAGCTCCTACGAGCAGTACTTC,CASSRQGSSYEQYF
TRBJ1-3,13,NA,few,TRBV28,TGTGCCAGCAGTTCCGGGCCCGGAAACACCATATATTTT,CASSSGPGNTIYF
TRBJ1-1,13,NA,many,TRBV27,TGTGCCAGCAATGCAGGCGTGAACACTGAAGCTTTCTTT,CASNAGVNTEAFF
TRBJ1-1,11,NA,many,TRBV11-3,TGTGCCAGCAGCTTCCTCACTGAAGCTTTCTTT,CASSFLTEAFF
TRBJ2-4,14,TRBD1,many,TRBV3-1,TGTGCCAGCAGCCAAGATTGGGACAGAAACATTCAGTACTTC,CASSQDWDRNIQYF
TRBJ2-7,14,TRBD1,many,TRBV11-2,TGTGCCAGCAGCCGGGACAGGGGGCGGGACGAGCAGTACTTC,CASSRDRGRDEQYF
TRBJ2-2,16,NA,many,TRBV29-1,TGCAGCGTTGAAGATCCCATGACAGCGAACACCGGGGAGCTGTTTTTT,CSVEDPMTANTGELFF
TRBJ1-5,14,NA,many,TRBV6-1,TGTGCCAGCACCCCCAATAGCAGCAATCAGCCCCAGCATTTT,CASTPNSSNQPQHF
TRBJ1-2,13,TRBD1,many,TRBV18,TGTGCCAGCTCAAGCGGACAGGGTGACGGCTACACCTTC,CASSSGQGDGYTF
TRBJ2-7,15,NA,NA,TRBV4-1,TGCGCCAGCAGCCACGAGGGTGGAGGCTCCTACGAGCAGTACTTC,CASSHEGGGSYEQYF
TRBJ2-7,13,NA,many,TRBV6-2/TRBV6-3,TGTGCCAGCAGTTACGGTCTCAGGGGAGGGCAGTACTTC,CASSYGLRGGQYF
TRBJ1-3,15,NA,many,TRBV7-2,TGTGCCAGCAGCTTCCAGGCTACCTCTGGAAACACCATATATTTT,CASSFQATSGNTIYF
TRBJ2-5,14,NA,many,TRBV5-1,TGCGCCAGCACCCTCGGAGGGGTGGGAGAGACCCAGTACTTC,CASTLGGVGETQYF
TRBJ1-5,13,TRBD1,few,TRBV12-3/TRBV12-4,TGTGCCAGCAGGGACAGGGATTGTCAGCCCCATCATTTT,CASRDRDCQPHHF
TRBJ2-7,14,TRBD1,few,TRBV28,TGTGCCAGCACCCTTACAGGGGGGTCCTACGAGCAGTACTTC,CASTLTGGSYEQYF
TRBJ1-6,14,NA,NA,TRBV3-1,TGTGCCAGCAGCCAAGAGATTTATAATTCACCCCTCCACTTT,CASSQEIYNSPLHF
TRBJ1-1,14,NA,many,TRBV7-3,TGTGCCAGCAGCTTAGGAACCCAGGGATCTCAAGCTTTCTTT,CASSLGTQGSQAFF
TRBJ2-1,16,NA,few,TRBV27,TGTGCCAGCGGAATAGGGCCAGAGAGCTCCTACAATGAGCAGTTCTTC,CASGIGPESSYNEQFF
TRBJ1-3,13,NA,many,TRBV18,TGTGCCAGCTCACCCACCTCGGCGGACACCATATATTTT,CASSPTSADTIYF
TRBJ2-1,15,TRBD2,many,TRBV7-8,TGTGCCAGCAGCCCTAGCGGGAGCCCCTACAATGAGCAGTTCTTC,CASSPSGSPYNEQFF
TRBJ2-2,16,TRBD1,many,TRBV3-1,TGTGCCAGCAGCAAAAGACAGGGTAGTGGGTCCGGGGAGCTGTTTTTT,CASSKRQGSGSGELFF
TRBJ2-7,16,TRBD1,many,TRBV7-8,TGTGCCAGCAGCTTAGGTAGGGGGACAGGGTCCTACGAGCAGTACTTC,CASSLGRGTGSYEQYF
TRBJ2-1,15,TRBD2,many,TRBV6-1,TGTGCCAGCAGTCCGACTAGCGGGGGCTACAATGAGCAGTTCTTC,CASSPTSGGYNEQFF